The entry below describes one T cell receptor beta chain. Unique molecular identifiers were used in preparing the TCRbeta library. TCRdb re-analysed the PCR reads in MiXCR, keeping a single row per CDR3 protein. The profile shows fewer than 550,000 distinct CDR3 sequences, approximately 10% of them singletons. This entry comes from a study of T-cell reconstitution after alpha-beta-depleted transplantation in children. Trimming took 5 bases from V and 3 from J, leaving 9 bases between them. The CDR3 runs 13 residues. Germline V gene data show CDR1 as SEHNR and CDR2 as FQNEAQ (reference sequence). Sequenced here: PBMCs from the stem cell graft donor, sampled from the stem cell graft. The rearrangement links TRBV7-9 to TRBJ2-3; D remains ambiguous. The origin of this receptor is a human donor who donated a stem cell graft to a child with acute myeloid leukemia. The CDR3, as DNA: TGTGCCAGCAGCCCCCACCGTACAGATACGCAGTATTTT. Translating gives CASSPHRTDTQYF.